This paragraph reports one T cell receptor beta chain. Other DNA sequences in this specimen translate into the identical CDR3. The sample comes from a study of blood T cell repertoires in COVID-19. Study-wide context: The cDNA or gDNA used as material had been derived from T cells, B-cell-depleted T cells, or PBMCs.

Method: immunoSEQ multiplex PCR; TCRdb's copy keeps in-frame clones and lacks some. The data show some 88,000 clones, with around nine tenths seen just once and less than 9.5% held by the top ten. The sequenced sample consisted of peripheral blood. This clonotype was obtained from a man between 60 and 75 years old with acute or convalescent COVID-19.

The CDR3 region is CASSLSSNTGELFF. CDR3 sequence (DNA): TGCGCCAGCAGCTTGTCCTCTAACACCGGGGAGCTGTTTTTT. The V and J genes are TRBV5-1 and TRBJ2-2; D is unresolved. Germline lookup yields CDR1 SGHRS and CDR2 YFSETQ. The CDR3 consists of 14 residues. Trimming removed 1 base at V and 2 bases at J, with 6 bases between.